The sequence of this T cell receptor (beta chain) was determined in a study of T cells after yellow fever vaccination. The V and J ends lost 3 bases and 8 bases respectively, with 26 bases between them. The CDR3 has 19 amino acids. In germline, CDR1 is SGHVT, CDR2 SQSDAQ. MiXCR, applied by TCRdb to the 5' RACE reads, yields one record per CDR3 protein. Counted here are 350,000 to 550,000 distinct CDR3 sequences, 18% occurring once; the ten biggest clones make up about a sixth. This clonotype was observed a few times. The rearrangement joins TRBV7-4 to TRBJ1-6; possible D gene TRBD1, 5 bases. This TCR came from a man aged 18 to 29 who received the YFV17D yellow fever vaccine. The source was PBMCs, collected before the yellow fever booster vaccination. The CDR3 is CASSLRRGGYKVWDSPLHF. For the CDR3, the DNA is TGTGCCAGCAGCTTGAGAAGGGGAGGGTACAAAGTCTGGGATTCACCCCTCCACTTT. The full variable domain, rest sourced from reference TRBV7-4 and TRBJ1-6, is GAGVSQSPRYKVAKRGRDVALRCDSISGHVTLYWYRQTLGQGSEVLTYSQSDAQRDKSGRPSGRFSAERPERSVSTLKIQRTEQGDSAVYLCASSLRRGGYKVWDSPLHFGNGTRLTVT.